This is a list of T cell receptor beta chains from one sample in a study of blood T cell repertoires in COVID-19. Profiled with immunoSEQ multiplex PCR; TCRdb holds only in-frame clones, not every one. The top ten hold roughly 8.8% of the sample, which has some 200,000 clones, more than 80% seen once. The sequencing input was PBMCs or T cells enriched from blood (not recorded which). Receptor source: a woman aged 18-35 years who had recovered from COVID-19. CDR3s include the opening cysteine and the closing phenylalanine or tryptophan. Each record gives: clone size, D gene, V gene, J gene, CDR3 protein, CDR3 DNA. The D gene is left open where the match is weak. Some rows mark clone size as missing; the rest say once, few, many or name a class of expanded clone.

clone size: -; D gene: TRBD2; V gene: TRBV27; J gene: TRBJ2-7; CDR3 protein: CASSCTEAGEPYEQYF; CDR3 DNA: TGTGCCAGCAGTTGCACGGAAGCGGGGGAACCCTACGAGCAGTACTTC
clone size: -; D gene: TRBD1; V gene: TRBV3-1/TRBV3-2; J gene: TRBJ1-4; CDR3 protein: CASSQGTGDEKLFF; CDR3 DNA: TGTGCCAGCAGCCAAGGGACAGGGGACGAAAAACTGTTTTTT
clone size: -; D gene: -; V gene: TRBV12-3/TRBV12-4; J gene: TRBJ1-5; CDR3 protein: CASSPQGNQPQHF; CDR3 DNA: TGTGCCAGCAGTCCTCAGGGGAATCAGCCCCAGCATTTT
clone size: -; D gene: TRBD1; V gene: TRBV7-9; J gene: TRBJ1-3; CDR3 protein: CASSSSSTGRNTIYF; CDR3 DNA: TGTGCCAGCAGCTCCTCTTCGACAGGGAGAAACACCATATATTTT
clone size: -; D gene: -; V gene: TRBV6-5; J gene: TRBJ2-7; CDR3 protein: CASTPWQGSYEQYF; CDR3 DNA: TGTGCCAGCACTCCCTGGCAGGGTTCCTACGAGCAGTACTTC
clone size: -; D gene: -; V gene: TRBV6-5; J gene: TRBJ1-1; CDR3 protein: CASSPSITVNTEAFF; CDR3 DNA: TGTGCCAGCAGTCCATCCATAACAGTGAACACTGAAGCTTTCTTT
clone size: -; D gene: TRBD1; V gene: TRBV5-1; J gene: TRBJ2-5; CDR3 protein: CASSLSGGRGQETQYF; CDR3 DNA: TGCGCCAGCAGCTTGTCAGGGGGTCGGGGCCAAGAGACCCAGTACTTC
clone size: -; D gene: TRBD1; V gene: TRBV30; J gene: TRBJ1-6; CDR3 protein: CAWTWTGMGPPLHF; CDR3 DNA: TGTGCCTGGACCTGGACAGGGATGGGTCCACCCCTCCACTTT
clone size: few; D gene: TRBD2; V gene: TRBV6-1; J gene: TRBJ2-1; CDR3 protein: CASSEGGGSYNEQFF; CDR3 DNA: TGTGCCAGCAGTGAAGGGGGGGGTTCCTACAATGAGCAGTTCTTC
clone size: -; D gene: -; V gene: TRBV28; J gene: TRBJ1-6; CDR3 protein: CASTPQRNSPLHF; CDR3 DNA: TGTGCCAGCACCCCCCAACGGAATTCACCCCTCCACTTT
clone size: -; D gene: -; V gene: TRBV4-1; J gene: TRBJ1-2; CDR3 protein: CASSQVTVSPATF; CDR3 DNA: TGCGCCAGCAGCCAAGTGACAGTGAGTCCGGCCACCTTC
clone size: -; D gene: TRBD2; V gene: TRBV9; J gene: TRBJ2-4; CDR3 protein: CASSETSGGANIQYF; CDR3 DNA: TGTGCCAGCAGCGAGACTAGCGGGGGGGCCAACATTCAGTACTTC
clone size: -; D gene: -; V gene: TRBV5-1; J gene: TRBJ2-1; CDR3 protein: CASSLVGAREQFF; CDR3 DNA: TGCGCCAGCAGCTTGGTGGGGGCCCGGGAGCAGTTCTTC